This TCR beta chain derives from a study of PD-1 blockade in classical Hodgkin lymphoma. Study-level points and caveats: Newly diagnosed and completely responding patients shared comparable baseline diversity.

Autologous stem cell transplantation was followed by relapse in every patient, and brentuximab vedotin exposure varied. As to this clone: What it binds is unknown.

This CDR3 contains 15 residues. Germline V gene lookup returns CDR1 SGHRS and CDR2 YFSETQ. V lost 0 bases, J lost 1 base, and 3 bases stayed unmatched. Measured with immunoSEQ multiplex PCR; TCRdb has only the in-frame clones, and not every one. This table has about 63,000 clones, more than 75% appearing once. The sequence was collected from a human donor with classical Hodgkin lymphoma. J is TRBJ2-7 and V is TRBV5-1, with 8 positions matching TRBD1. This sample comprised peripheral blood mononuclear cells (PBMCs), obtained before the second cycle of nivolumab. The CDR3 bases are TGCGCCAGCAGCTTGGAGGGACAGGTATCCTACGAGCAGTACTTC. It is translated as CASSLEGQVSYEQYF.